Listed below are T cell receptor beta chains from one sample, sequenced in a study of T cells in Graves' hyperthyroidism and ophthalmopathy. TCRdb re-called the multiplex PCR reads with MiXCR, one entry per CDR3 protein. The profile shows about 480,000 distinct CDR3 sequences, approximately 15% of them singletons. Specimen: blood. These receptor sequences come from a woman between 18 and 29 years old with Graves' hyperthyroidism. The CDR3 runs from the conserved cysteine through the conserved F or W.

J: TRBJ2-3
V: TRBV2
CDR3: CASAMGRTSETQYF

J: TRBJ1-2
V: TRBV20-1
CDR3: CSALPTATLYGYTF

J: TRBJ2-1
V: TRBV12-3/TRBV12-4
CDR3: CANQLAGDYNEQFF

J: TRBJ1-3
V: TRBV10-3
CDR3: CAISWESGNTIYF

J: TRBJ1-1
V: TRBV9
CDR3: CASSSGGVVNTEAFF

J: TRBJ1-1
V: TRBV14
CDR3: CASTSGLNTEAFF

J: TRBJ1-4
V: TRBV3-1
CDR3: CASSHVDSNEKLFF

J: TRBJ1-2
V: TRBV20-1
CDR3: CSTRYEENYGYTF

J: TRBJ1-2
V: TRBV2
CDR3: CASSEAQGSYGYTF

J: TRBJ1-5
V: TRBV4-1
CDR3: CASSSGQGAMGNQPQHF

J: TRBJ1-1
V: TRBV7-9
CDR3: CASSLAGVRNTEAFF

J: TRBJ2-1
V: TRBV20-1
CDR3: CSARGTSGSREQFF

J: TRBJ2-7
V: TRBV7-9
CDR3: CASSAREGPYEQYF

J: TRBJ2-5
V: TRBV9
CDR3: CASSVVGPGETQYF

J: TRBJ2-7
V: TRBV29-1
CDR3: CSATWGPVDEQYF

J: TRBJ2-6
V: TRBV27
CDR3: CASGPGGGANVLTF

J: TRBJ2-6
V: TRBV6-1
CDR3: CASSTSGTGFSGANVLTF

J: TRBJ2-1
V: TRBV6-1
CDR3: CASSWSGSYNEQFF

J: TRBJ2-2
V: TRBV30
CDR3: CAWRQGASTGELFF

J: TRBJ2-5
V: TRBV10-3
CDR3: CAIRDDRGDETQYF

J: TRBJ1-4
V: TRBV19
CDR3: CASSIRGATEKLFF

J: TRBJ2-7
V: TRBV20-1
CDR3: CSARADRKRLAGGLYEQYF

J: TRBJ1-2
V: TRBV7-8
CDR3: CASSLAKGRGPGGYTF

J: TRBJ2-5
V: TRBV4-1
CDR3: CASSQIAGVETQYF

J: TRBJ1-2
V: TRBV10-2
CDR3: CASSADGSFAGYTF

J: TRBJ2-3
V: TRBV7-9
CDR3: CASTSGPYDTDTQYF

J: TRBJ2-1
V: TRBV6-6
CDR3: CASSYASGLYNEQFF

J: TRBJ1-2
V: TRBV6-1
CDR3: CASSDRGGGSIYGYTF

J: TRBJ2-3
V: TRBV13
CDR3: CASSLDGTLSSTDTQYF

J: TRBJ1-1
V: TRBV19
CDR3: CASSIGPRYRDRGEGTEAFF

J: TRBJ2-5
V: TRBV10-3
CDR3: CAISDRGVRETQYF

J: TRBJ2-7
V: TRBV19
CDR3: CASRGRDRDPYEQYF

J: TRBJ2-5
V: TRBV6-1
CDR3: CASSGLRQVQETQYF